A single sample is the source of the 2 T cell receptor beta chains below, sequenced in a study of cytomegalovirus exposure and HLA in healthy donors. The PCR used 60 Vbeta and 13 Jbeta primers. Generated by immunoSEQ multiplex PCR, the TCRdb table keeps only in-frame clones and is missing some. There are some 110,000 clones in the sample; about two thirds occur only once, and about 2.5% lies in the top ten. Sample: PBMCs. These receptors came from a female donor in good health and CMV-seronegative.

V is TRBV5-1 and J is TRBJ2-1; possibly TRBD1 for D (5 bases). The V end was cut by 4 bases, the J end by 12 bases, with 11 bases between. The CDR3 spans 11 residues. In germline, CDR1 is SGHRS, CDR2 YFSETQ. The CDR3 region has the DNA TGCGCCAGCAGCAACTTAAGGGGGCAGTTCTTC. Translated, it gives CASSNLRGQFF.

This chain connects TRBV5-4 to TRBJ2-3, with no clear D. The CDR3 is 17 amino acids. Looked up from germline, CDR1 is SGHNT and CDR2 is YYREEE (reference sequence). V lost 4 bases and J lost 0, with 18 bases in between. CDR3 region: CASSRERDSTSTDTQYF. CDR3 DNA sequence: TGTGCCAGCAGCCGTGAGCGAGATTCCACTAGCACAGATACGCAGTATTTT.